The clone carrying this T cell receptor beta chain was counted at least ten times. Its antigen is undetermined. Individual TCR cDNA molecules each bore their own unique molecular identifier. TCRdb re-analysed the 5' RACE reads in MiXCR, keeping a single row per CDR3 protein. The sample has 100,000 or so distinct CDR3 sequences; 4% to 4.5% are singletons. This entry belongs to a study of spatial heterogeneity in lung cancer. For the study at large: Detection of beta-chain sequences consistently exceeded that of alpha-chain sequences.

Overall study findings and caveats: Tumors with more nonsynonymous mutations had more expanded intratumoral alpha and beta TCRs.

Trimming pared 2 bases from V and 7 bases from J, leaving 12 bases between. The CDR3 sequence is 14 residues long. The sample's time point: sample taken at primary tumor resection. Unsorted whole RNA from tumor, nontumor lung or frozen PBMC underwent sequencing. Specimen: lung tumor tissue, collected at surgery. V usage is TRBV12-3 or TRBV12-4 and J usage is TRBJ1-5; D is undetermined. The receptor's source is a male donor with early-stage non-small cell lung cancer. This chain's CDR3 is CASSLWGGGQPQHF. CDR3 nucleotides: TGTGCCAGCAGTTTATGGGGAGGTGGCCAGCCCCAGCATTTT.